The 14 T cell receptor beta chains presented below share a single source sample, sequenced in a study of tumor-infiltrating lymphocytes in primary liver carcinoma. The source material, about 20-30 mg of unsorted bulk tissue, was used to co-extract RNA and DNA. Synthesis of TCR beta cDNA was carried out from approximately 500 ng total RNA with a constant-region primer. Employing slightly modified ARM-PCR, three nested multiplex PCR rounds were run, and these gave rise to the TCR beta libraries. The first two PCR rounds used TRBV1-TRBV30 primers with a Cbeta primer, around 10 cycles each. TCRdb passed the multiplex PCR reads through MiXCR, listing each CDR3 protein once. The sample contains tens of thousands of distinct CDR3 sequences, about 68% of which appear only once. Sequenced: liver tumor tissue from sampling region 3. Specified subset: tumor region T3, left-lateral pole. Source of these receptors: a man aged 40-50 years with primary liver carcinoma and hepatitis B virus infection.

Worth noting for this clonotype: A junction end diverges from the germline sequence, so it may reflect a read error. This chain joins TRBV10-3 and TRBJ2-5; D is possibly TRBD2 (6 bases). CDR3 length equals 12 residues. CDR1 ENHRY and CDR2 SYGVKD come from the germline V gene. The CDR3 loop is CVISERVETEYF. The CDR3 region has the DNA TGTGTCATCAGTGAGCGGGTGGAGACCGAGTACTTC.

The chain joins TRBV2 to TRBJ2-2; D ambiguous. CDR1 and CDR2 (germline): SNHLY, FYNNEI. This CDR3 is 14 amino acids long. V was trimmed by 1 base and J by 5 bases, leaving 8 bases between them. The CDR3 nucleotides are TGTGCCAGCAGTGAAGTCGCAGGAACCGGGGAGCTGTTTTTT. It codes for CASSEVAGTGELFF.

With regard to this clonotype: A read error is possible here, since a much larger clone lies one base away. This CDR3 is missing its conserved last phenylalanine or tryptophan, likely due to a read error. The chain carries TRBV5-1 and TRBJ2-7; perhaps TRBD2 as D (5 bases). Germline lookup yields CDR1 SGHRS and CDR2 YFSETQ. The length of the CDR3 is 14 residues. Trimming took 7 bases from V and 0 from J, leaving 14 bases between them. CDR3 bases: TGCGCCAGCGCGCGGGCGGTGAACTCCTACGAGCAGTACTTG. It is translated as CASARAVNSYEQYL.

About this clonotype: The junction does not match germline at one end; this may be a read error. The rearrangement uses TRBV7-2 and TRBJ2-2, with 8 bases aligning to TRBD2. The CDR3 spans 17 residues. CDR1 and CDR2 from the germline V gene are SGHTA and FQGNSA. The CDR3 DNA reads as TGTGCCAGCAGCTTATACGGAGGACTAGCTGACACCCGGGAGCTGTTTTTT. Protein sequence: CASSLYGGLADTRELFF.

Concerning this clonotype itself: The junction shows a germline mismatch at one end, possibly a read error. This sequence joins TRBV5-6 and TRBJ1-1, with TRBD1 as a possible D gene (5 bases). The germline V gene encodes CDR1 SGHDT and CDR2 YYEEEE. The CDR3 contains 15 residues. CDR3 in amino acids: CVSRRGPDSNTEPFF. DNA of the CDR3: TGTGTCAGCAGGAGGGGCCCAGACTCGAACACTGAACCTTTCTTT.

This clonotype occurred once. V gene TRBV9 combines with J gene TRBJ2-6; 10 bases agree with TRBD2. Looked up from germline, CDR1 is SGDLS and CDR2 is YYNGEE. The CDR3 has 18 residues. Trimming at V came to 6 bases and at J to 2 bases, leaving 11 bases not matched to a gene. This CDR3 is CASIEAASGSPGANVLTF. The CDR3, as DNA: TGTGCCAGCATCGAGGCGGCTAGCGGGAGTCCTGGGGCCAACGTCCTGACTTTC.

Turning to this clonotype: Compared with germline, one end of the junction differs, possibly owing to a read error. The chain is built from TRBV28 and TRBJ2-7, with TRBD2 matching over 9 bases. Germline CDR1 and CDR2: MDHEN and SYDVKM. The CDR3 consists of 15 residues. CDR3 in amino acids: CASLTGTSGRYERYF. CDR3 nucleotides: TGTGCCAGCCTCACCGGGACGAGCGGGAGGTACGAGCGGTACTTC.

With regard to this clonotype: Being one base from a much bigger clone, this may be a read error. The genes are TRBV21-1 and TRBJ1-1; the table's D gene call, TRBD1, was not cross checked with the DNA. TRBV21-1 is a recognized pseudogene. This CDR3 region has 14 residues. This CDR3 reads CASSKGGGDTEAFF. CDR3 in DNA: TGTGCCAGCAGCAAAGGGGGGGGGGACACTGAAGCTTTCTTT.

Only one count was recorded for this clonotype. V gene TRBV6-1 combines with J gene TRBJ1-5, with TRBD1 as a possible D gene (6 bases). Germline loops: CDR1 MNHNS, CDR2 SASEGT. Trimming shortened V by 9 bases and J by 7 bases, and 16 bases separated the two germline ends. The CDR3 consists of 13 residues. The DNA for the CDR3 is TGTGCCAGTAGCCAACAGGGAAGGCAGCCCCAGCATTTT. Translating gives CASSQQGRQPQHF.

With regard to this clonotype: The junction shows a germline mismatch at one end, possibly a read error. The rearrangement links TRBV7-9 to TRBJ1-2; D is unresolved. The CDR3 is 12 residues long. CDR1 SEHNR and CDR2 FQNEAQ come from the germline V gene (reference sequence). For the CDR3, the DNA is TGTGTCAGCAGCCACGTGGGAGCCGGCTACACTTTC. Amino acids: CVSSHVGAGYTF.

The chain is built from TRBV4-1 and TRBJ2-1; D not resolved. This CDR3 is built from 16 residues. V lost 3 bases and J 8 bases, leaving 20 bases between the germline ends. The germline gives CDR1 MGHRA, CDR2 YSYEKL. The CDR3 DNA reads as TGCGCCAGCAGCCATCCCGCTAGTGGGGTACCGGATGAGCAGTTCTTC. Translated, it gives CASSHPASGVPDEQFF.

In this sample, this clonotype turned up once. Because it lacks the conserved phenylalanine or tryptophan at the end, this CDR3 is likely a read error. The chain is built from TRBV30 and TRBJ2-2; no definite D call. The CDR3 has 14 residues. Germline loops: CDR1 GTSNPN, CDR2 SVGIG (reference sequence). V was clipped by 6 bases and J by 4 bases, with 15 bases between them. This CDR3 is CACLELSSTGELFI. The DNA of the CDR3 is TGTGCCTGTCTGGAACTCAGCAGCACCGGGGAGCTGTTTATT.

The CDR3 is CASSGGLLGGEQFF. CDR3 coding DNA: TGTGCCAGTAGTGGGGGACTCCTGGGAGGGGAGCAGTTCTTC. The chain recombines TRBV19 with TRBJ2-1; 7 bases are shared with TRBD2. CDR3 size: 14 residues. Unmatched junction bases numbered 11, after V lost 5 bases and J lost 10 bases. Germline lookup yields CDR1 LNHDA and CDR2 SQIVND (reference sequence).

In the case of this clonotype: Its ends do not fully match the called genes, so a read error is possible. This sequence joins TRBV13 and TRBJ2-5, with 10 positions matching TRBD2. The CDR3 length is 15 residues. Germline lookup yields CDR1 PRHDT and CDR2 FYEKMQ (reference sequence). CDR3 protein: CASSLLAGVGETLYF. The CDR3, as DNA: TGTGCGAGCAGCTTGCTAGCGGGAGTGGGAGAGACCCTGTACTTC.